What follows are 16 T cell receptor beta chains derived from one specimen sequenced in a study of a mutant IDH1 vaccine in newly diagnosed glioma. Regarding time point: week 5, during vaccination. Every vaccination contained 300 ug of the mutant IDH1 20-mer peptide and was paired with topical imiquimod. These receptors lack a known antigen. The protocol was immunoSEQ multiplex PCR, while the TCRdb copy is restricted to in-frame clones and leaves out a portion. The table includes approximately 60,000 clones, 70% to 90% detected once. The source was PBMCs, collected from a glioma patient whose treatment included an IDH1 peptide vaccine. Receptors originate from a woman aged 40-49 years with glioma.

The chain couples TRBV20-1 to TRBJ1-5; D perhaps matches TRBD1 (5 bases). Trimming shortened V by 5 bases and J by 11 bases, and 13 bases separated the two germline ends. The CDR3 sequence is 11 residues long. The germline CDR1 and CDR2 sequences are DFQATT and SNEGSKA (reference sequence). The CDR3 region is CSAAHWGAQHF. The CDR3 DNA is TGCAGTGCTGCTCATTGGGGGGCCCAGCATTTT.

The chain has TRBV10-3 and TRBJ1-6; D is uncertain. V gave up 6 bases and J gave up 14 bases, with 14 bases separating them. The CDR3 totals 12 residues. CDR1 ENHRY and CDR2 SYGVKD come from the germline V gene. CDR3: CAIRDRGFALHF. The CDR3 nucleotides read TGTGCCATCAGAGACCGCGGCTTCGCCCTCCACTTT.

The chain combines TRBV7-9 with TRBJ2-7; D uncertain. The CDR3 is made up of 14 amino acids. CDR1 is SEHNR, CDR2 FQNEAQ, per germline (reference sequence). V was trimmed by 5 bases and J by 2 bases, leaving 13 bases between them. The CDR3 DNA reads TGTGCCAGCAGCCACTTAGGCCAAACCTACGAGCAGTACTTC. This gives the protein CASSHLGQTYEQYF.

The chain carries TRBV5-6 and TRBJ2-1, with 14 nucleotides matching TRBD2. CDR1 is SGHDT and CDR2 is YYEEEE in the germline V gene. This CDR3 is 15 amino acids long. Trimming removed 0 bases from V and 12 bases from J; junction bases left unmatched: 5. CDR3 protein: CASSLETSGGVGQFF. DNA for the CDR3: TGTGCCAGCAGCTTGGAGACTAGCGGGGGGGTTGGGCAGTTCTTC.

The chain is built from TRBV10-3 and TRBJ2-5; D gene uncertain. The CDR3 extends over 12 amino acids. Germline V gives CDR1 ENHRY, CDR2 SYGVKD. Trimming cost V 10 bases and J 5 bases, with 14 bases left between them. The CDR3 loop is CATAIEPETQYF. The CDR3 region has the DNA TGTGCCACCGCGATTGAACCGGAGACCCAGTACTTC.

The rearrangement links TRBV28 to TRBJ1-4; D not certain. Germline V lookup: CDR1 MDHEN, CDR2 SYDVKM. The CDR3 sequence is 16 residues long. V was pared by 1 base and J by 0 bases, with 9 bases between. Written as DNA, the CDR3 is TGTGCCAGCAGTTTATTATCGGCTGCAACTAATGAAAAACTGTTTTTT. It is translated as CASSLLSAATNEKLFF.

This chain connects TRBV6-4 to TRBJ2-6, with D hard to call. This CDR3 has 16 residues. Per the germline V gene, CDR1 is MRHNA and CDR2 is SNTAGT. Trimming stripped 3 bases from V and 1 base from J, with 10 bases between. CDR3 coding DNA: TGTGCCAGCAGTGAAAACATGGGGTCTGGGGCCAACGTCCTGACTTTC. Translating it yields CASSENMGSGANVLTF.

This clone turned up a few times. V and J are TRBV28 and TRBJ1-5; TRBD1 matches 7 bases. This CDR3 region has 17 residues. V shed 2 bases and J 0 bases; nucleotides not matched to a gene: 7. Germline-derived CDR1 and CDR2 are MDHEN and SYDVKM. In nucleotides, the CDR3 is TGTGCCAGCAGTTTAGGGGCAGGGGGATATAGCAATCAGCCCCAGCATTTT. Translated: CASSLGAGGYSNQPQHF.

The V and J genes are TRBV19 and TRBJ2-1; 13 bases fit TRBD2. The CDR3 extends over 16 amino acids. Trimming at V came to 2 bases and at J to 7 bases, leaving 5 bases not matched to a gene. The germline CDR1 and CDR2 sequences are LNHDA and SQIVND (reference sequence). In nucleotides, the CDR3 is TGTGCCAGTAGTATATGGCGGACTAGCGGGAGAAATGAGCAGTTCTTC. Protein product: CASSIWRTSGRNEQFF.

CDR3 nucleotide sequence: TGCGCCAGCGGACTCCAGGAGCGGGAGGCCCCCAATGAGCAGTTCTTC. Translating it yields CASGLQEREAPNEQFF. This chain connects TRBV4-1 to TRBJ2-1; 9 bases fit TRBD2. J was trimmed by 6 bases and V by 8 bases; bases with no gene match: 14. The CDR3 totals 16 residues. Germline values: CDR1 MGHRA, CDR2 YSYEKL.

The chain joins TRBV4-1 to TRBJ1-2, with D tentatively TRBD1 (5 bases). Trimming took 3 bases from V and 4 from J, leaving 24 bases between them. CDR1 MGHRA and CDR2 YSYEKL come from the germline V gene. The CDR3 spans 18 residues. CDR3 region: CASSQIQPRGGRGYGYTF. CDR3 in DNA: TGCGCCAGCAGCCAGATCCAGCCCCGGGGGGGAAGAGGCTATGGCTACACCTTC.

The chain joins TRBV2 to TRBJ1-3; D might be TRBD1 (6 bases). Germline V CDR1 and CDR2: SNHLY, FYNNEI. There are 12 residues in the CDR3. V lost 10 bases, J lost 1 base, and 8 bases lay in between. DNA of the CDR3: TGTGCCATTGGGACATCTGGAAACACCATATATTTT. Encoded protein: CAIGTSGNTIYF.

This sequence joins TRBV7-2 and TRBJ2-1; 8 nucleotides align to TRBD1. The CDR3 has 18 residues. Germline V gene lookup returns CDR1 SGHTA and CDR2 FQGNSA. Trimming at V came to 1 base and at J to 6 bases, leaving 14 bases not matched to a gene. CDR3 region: CASSLVPRTGSTFNEQFF. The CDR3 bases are TGTGCCAGCAGCTTAGTCCCACGGACAGGGTCGACCTTCAATGAGCAGTTCTTC.

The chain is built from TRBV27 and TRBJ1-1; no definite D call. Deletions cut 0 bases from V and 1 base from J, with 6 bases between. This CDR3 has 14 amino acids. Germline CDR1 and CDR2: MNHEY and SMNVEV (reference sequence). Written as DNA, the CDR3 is TGTGCCAGCAGTTTATCGAGGGCGAACACTGAAGCTTTCTTT. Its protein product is CASSLSRANTEAFF.

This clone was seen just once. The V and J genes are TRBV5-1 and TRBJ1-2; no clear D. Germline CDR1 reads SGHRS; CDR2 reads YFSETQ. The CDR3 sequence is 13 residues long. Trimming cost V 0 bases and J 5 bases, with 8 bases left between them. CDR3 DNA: TGCGCCAGCAGCTTGGAAGGACGGTATGGCTACACCTTC. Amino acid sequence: CASSLEGRYGYTF.

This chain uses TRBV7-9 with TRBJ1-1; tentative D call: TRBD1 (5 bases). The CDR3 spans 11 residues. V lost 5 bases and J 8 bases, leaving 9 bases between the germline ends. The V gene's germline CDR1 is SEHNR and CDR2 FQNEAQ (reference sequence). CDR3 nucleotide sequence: TGTGCCAGCAGCGGCAGGACAGAAGCTTTCTTT. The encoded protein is CASSGRTEAFF.